This T cell receptor (beta chain) was recovered during a study of blood T cell repertoires in COVID-19. Study-level background: COVID-19 samples from acute and convalescent phases originated in the United States, Italy and Spain. T cells, B-cell-depleted T cells, or PBMCs provided the cDNA or gDNA that served as material.

The CDR3 runs to 14 residues. CDR1 is SGHKS and CDR2 is YYEKEE in the germline V gene (reference sequence). Trimming at V came to 4 bases and at J to 2 bases, leaving 4 bases not matched to a gene. Authors' processing steps: How many nucleated cells were present was estimated from reference gene primer amplification. Measured with immunoSEQ multiplex PCR; TCRdb has only the in-frame clones, and not every one. From that table come the V and J calls and clone size; the DNA was used to work out D and trimming. This table has some 700,000 clones, over 80% appearing once. The sequence was collected from a woman aged 18-30 years with acute or convalescent COVID-19. Specimen: peripheral blood. The J gene is TRBJ1-2, the V gene TRBV5-5; 8 bases line up with TRBD1. The CDR3 protein is CASSVDRVNYGYTF. CDR3 in DNA: TGTGCCAGCAGCGTGGACAGGGTGAACTATGGCTACACCTTC.